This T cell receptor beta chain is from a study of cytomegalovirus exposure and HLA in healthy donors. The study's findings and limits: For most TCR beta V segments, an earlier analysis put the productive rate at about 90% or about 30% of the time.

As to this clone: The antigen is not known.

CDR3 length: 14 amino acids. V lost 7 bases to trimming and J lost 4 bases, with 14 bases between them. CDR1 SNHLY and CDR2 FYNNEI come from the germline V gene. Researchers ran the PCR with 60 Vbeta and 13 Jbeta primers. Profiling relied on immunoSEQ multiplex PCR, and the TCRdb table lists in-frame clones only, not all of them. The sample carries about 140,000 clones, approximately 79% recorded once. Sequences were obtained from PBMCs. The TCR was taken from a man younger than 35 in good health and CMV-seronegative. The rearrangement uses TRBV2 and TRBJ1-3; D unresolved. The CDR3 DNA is TGTGCCAGCATGCTAGGCGGGGTGGGAAACACCATATATTTT. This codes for CASMLGGVGNTIYF.